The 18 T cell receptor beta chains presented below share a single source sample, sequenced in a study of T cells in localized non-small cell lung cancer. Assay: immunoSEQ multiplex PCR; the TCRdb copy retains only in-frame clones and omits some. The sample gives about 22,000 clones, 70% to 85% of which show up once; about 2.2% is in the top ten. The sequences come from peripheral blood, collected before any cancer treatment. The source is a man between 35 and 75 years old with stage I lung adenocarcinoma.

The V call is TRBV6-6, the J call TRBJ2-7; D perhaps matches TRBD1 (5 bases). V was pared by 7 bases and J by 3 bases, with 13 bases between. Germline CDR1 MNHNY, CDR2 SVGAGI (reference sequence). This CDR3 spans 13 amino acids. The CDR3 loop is CASNRPQDYEQYF. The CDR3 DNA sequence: TGTGCCAGCAACCGACCACAGGACTACGAGCAGTACTTC.

CDR3 nucleotides: TGTGCCACCAGCGCCCGACTAGCGGACCAAGAGACCCAGTACTTC. It codes for CATSARLADQETQYF. The rearrangement uses TRBV15 and TRBJ2-5; 9 positions agree with TRBD2. The germline CDR1 and CDR2 sequences are LNHNV and YYDKDF (reference sequence). V dropped 5 bases and J dropped 0; count of bases not matched to a gene: 4. The CDR3 is 15 amino acids.

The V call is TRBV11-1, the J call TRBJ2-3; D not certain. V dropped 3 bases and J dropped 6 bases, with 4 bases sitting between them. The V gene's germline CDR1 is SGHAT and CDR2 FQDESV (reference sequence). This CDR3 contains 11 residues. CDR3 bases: TGTGCCAGCAGCTTCTCTGATACGCAGTATTTT. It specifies CASSFSDTQYF.

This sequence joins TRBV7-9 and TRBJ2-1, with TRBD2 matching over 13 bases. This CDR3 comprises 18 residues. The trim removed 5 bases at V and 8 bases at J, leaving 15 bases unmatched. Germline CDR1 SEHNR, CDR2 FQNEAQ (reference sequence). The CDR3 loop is CASSTRRSLAGGSDEQFF. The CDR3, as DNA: TGTGCCAGCAGCACACGACGTTCACTAGCGGGGGGGAGCGATGAGCAGTTCTTC.

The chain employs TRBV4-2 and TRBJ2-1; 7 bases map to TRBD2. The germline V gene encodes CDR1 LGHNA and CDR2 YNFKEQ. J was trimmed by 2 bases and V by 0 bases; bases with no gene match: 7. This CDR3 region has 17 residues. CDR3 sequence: CASSQDVERGPYNEQFF. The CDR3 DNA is TGTGCCAGCAGCCAAGACGTTGAGCGGGGCCCCTACAATGAGCAGTTCTTC.

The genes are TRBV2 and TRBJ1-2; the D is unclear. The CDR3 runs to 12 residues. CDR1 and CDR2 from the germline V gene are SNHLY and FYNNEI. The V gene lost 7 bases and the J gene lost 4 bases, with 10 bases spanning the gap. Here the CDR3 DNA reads TGTGCCAGCACCCGTGGAGCCTATGGCTACACCTTC. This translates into CASTRGAYGYTF.

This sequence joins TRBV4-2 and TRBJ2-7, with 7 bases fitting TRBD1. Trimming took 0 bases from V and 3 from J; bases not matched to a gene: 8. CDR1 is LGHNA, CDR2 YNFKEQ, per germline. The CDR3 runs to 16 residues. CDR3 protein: CASSQDAGGRSYEQYF. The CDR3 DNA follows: TGTGCCAGCAGCCAAGATGCAGGGGGTAGGAGCTACGAGCAGTACTTC.

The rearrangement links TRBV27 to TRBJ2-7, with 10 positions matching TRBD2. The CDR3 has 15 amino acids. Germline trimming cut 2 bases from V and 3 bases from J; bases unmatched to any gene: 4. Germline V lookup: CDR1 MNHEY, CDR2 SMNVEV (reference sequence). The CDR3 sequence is CASSLTSGIYYEQYF. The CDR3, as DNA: TGTGCCAGCAGTTTAACTAGCGGGATCTACTACGAGCAGTACTTC.

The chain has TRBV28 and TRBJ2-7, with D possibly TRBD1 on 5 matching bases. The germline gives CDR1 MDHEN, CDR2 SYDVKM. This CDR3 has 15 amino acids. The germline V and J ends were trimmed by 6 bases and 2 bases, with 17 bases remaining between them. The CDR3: CASSLIQGDPYEQYF. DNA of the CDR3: TGTGCCAGCAGCCTCATCCAGGGTGACCCCTACGAGCAGTACTTC. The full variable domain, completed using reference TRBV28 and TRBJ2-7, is DVKVTQSSRYLVKRTGEKVFLECVQDMDHENMFWYRQDPGLGLRLIYFSYDVKMKEKGDIPEGYSVSREKKERFSLILESASTNQTSMYLCASSLIQGDPYEQYFGPGTRLTVT.

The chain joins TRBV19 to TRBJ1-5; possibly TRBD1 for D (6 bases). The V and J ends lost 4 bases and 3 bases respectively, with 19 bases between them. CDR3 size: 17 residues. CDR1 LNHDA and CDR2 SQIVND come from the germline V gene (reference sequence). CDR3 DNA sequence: TGTGCCAGTAGTACCTTTACACACAGGGAATACAATCAGCCCCAGCATTTT. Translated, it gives CASSTFTHREYNQPQHF.

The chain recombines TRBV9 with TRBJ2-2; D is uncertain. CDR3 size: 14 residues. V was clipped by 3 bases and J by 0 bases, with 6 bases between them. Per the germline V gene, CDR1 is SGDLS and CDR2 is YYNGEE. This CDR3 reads CASSETTNTGELFF. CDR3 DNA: TGTGCCAGCAGCGAAACAACGAACACCGGGGAGCTGTTTTTT.

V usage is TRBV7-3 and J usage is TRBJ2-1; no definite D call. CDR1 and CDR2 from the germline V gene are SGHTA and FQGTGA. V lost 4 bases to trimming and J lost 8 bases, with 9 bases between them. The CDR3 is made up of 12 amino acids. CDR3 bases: TGTGCCAGCAGCTCCGGACGGGATGAGCAGTTCTTC. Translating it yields CASSSGRDEQFF.

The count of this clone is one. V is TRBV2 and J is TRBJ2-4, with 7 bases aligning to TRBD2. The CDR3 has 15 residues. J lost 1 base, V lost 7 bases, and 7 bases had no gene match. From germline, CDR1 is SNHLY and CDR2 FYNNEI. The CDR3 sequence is CASTSTSSAKNIQYF. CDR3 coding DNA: TGTGCCAGCACCTCGACTAGCTCTGCCAAAAACATTCAGTACTTC.

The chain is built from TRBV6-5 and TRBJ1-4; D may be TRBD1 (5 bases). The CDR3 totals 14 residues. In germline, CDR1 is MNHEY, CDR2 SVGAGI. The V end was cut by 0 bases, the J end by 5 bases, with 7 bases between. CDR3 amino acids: CASSYSGDNEKLFF. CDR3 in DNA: TGTGCCAGCAGTTACTCAGGGGACAATGAAAAACTGTTTTTT.

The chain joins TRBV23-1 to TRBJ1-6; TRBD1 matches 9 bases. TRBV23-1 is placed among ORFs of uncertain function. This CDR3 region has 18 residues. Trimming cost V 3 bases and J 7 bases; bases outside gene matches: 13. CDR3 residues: CASSQVTDRGTQNSPLHF. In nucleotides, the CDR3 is TGCGCCAGCAGTCAGGTCACGGACAGGGGAACTCAGAATTCACCCCTCCACTTT.

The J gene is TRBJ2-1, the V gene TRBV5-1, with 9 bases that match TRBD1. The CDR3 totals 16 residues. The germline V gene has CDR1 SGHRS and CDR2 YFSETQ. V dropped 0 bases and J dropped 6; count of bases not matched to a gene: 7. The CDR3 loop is CASSLAVGQGGNEQFF. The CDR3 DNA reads TGCGCCAGCAGCTTGGCAGTGGGACAGGGTGGCAATGAGCAGTTCTTC.

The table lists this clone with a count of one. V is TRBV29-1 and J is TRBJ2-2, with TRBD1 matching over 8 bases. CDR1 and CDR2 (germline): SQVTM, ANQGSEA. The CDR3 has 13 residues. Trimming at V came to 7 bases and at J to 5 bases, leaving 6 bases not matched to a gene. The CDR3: CSAAGQVTGELFF. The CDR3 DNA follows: TGCAGCGCGGCGGGACAGGTAACCGGGGAGCTGTTTTTT.

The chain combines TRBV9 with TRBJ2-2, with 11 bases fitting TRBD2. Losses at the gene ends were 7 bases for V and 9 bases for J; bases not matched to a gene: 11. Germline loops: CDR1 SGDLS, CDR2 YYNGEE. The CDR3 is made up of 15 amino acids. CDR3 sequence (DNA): TGTGCCAGCCAGCCCGATAGCGGGGGGGCCTGGGAGCTGTTTTTT. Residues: CASQPDSGGAWELFF.